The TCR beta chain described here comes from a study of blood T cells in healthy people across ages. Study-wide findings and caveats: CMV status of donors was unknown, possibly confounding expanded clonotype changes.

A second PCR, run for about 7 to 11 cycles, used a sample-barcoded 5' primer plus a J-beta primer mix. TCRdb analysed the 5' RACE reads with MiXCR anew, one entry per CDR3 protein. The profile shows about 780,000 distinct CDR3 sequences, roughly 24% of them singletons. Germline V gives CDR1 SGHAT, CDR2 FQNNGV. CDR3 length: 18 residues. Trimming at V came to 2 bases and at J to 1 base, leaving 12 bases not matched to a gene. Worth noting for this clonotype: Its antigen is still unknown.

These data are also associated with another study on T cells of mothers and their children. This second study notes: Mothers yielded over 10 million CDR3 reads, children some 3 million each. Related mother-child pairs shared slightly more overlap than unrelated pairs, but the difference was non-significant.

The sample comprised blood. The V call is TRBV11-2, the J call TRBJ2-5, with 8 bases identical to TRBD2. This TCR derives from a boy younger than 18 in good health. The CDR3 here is CASSLRSKASGLQETQYF. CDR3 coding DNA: TGTGCCAGCAGCTTAAGGAGTAAGGCTAGCGGGCTCCAAGAGACCCAGTACTTC.